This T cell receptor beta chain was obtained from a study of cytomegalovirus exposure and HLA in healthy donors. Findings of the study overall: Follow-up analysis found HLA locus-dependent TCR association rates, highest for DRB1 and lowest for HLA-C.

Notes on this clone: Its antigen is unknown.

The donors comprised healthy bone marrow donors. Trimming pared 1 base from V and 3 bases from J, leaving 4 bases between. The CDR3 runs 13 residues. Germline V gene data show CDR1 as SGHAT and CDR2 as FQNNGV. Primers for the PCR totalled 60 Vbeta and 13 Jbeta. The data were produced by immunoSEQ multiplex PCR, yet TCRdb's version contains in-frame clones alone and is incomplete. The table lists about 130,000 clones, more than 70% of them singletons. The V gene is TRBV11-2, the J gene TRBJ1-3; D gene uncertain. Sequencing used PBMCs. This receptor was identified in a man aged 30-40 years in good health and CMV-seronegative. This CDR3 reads CASSLGLGNTIYF. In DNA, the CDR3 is TGTGCCAGCAGCTTAGGTCTTGGAAACACCATATATTTT.